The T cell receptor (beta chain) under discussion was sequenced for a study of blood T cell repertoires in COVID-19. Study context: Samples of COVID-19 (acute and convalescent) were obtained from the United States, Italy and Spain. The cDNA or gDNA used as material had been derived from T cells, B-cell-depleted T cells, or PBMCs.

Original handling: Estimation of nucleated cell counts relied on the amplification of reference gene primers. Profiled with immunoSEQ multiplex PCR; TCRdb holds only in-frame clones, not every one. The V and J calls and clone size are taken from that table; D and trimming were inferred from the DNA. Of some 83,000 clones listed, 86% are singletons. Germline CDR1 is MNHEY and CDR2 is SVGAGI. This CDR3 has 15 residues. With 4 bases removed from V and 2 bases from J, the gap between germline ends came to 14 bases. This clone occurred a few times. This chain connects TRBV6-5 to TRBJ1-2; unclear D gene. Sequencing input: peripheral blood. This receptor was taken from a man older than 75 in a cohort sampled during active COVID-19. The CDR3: CASSLAGLGNYGYTF. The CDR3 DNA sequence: TGTGCCAGCAGTTTGGCGGGCCTAGGGAACTATGGCTACACCTTC.